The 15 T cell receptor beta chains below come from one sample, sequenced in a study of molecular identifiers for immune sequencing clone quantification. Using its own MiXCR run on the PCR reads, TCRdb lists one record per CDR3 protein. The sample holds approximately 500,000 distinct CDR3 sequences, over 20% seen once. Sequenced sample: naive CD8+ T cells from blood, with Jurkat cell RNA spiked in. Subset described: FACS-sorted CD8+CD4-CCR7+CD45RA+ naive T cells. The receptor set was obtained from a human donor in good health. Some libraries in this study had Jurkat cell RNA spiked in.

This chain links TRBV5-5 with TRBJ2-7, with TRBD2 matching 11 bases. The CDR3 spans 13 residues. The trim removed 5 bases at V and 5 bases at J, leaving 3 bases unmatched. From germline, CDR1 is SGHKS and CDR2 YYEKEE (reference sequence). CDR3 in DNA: TGTGCCAGCAGACTAGCGGGGGATAACGAGCAGTACTTC. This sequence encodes CASRLAGDNEQYF. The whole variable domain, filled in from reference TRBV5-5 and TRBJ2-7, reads DAGVTQSPTHLIKTRGQQVTLRCSPISGHKSVSWYQQVLGQGPQFIFQYYEKEERGRGNFPDRFSARQFPNYSSELNVNALLLGDSALYLCASRLAGDNEQYFGPGTRLTVT.

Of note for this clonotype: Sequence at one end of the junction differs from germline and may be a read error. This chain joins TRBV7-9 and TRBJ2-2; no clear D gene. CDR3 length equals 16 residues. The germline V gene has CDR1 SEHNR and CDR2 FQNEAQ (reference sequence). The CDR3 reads CASSIPDVANAGELFF. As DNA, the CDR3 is TGTGCCAGCAGCATCCCCGATGTGGCGAACGCCGGGGAGCTGTTTTTT.

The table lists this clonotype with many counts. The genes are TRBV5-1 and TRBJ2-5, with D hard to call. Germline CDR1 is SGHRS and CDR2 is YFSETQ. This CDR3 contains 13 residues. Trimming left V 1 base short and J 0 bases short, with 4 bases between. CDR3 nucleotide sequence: TGCGCCAGCAGCTTGACGTACCAAGAGACCCAGTACTTC. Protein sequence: CASSLTYQETQYF.

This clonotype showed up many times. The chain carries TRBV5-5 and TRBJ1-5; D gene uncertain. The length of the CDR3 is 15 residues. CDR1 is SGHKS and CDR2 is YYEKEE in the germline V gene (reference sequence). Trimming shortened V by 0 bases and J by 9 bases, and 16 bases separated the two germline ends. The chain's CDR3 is CASSLELFAGRPQHF. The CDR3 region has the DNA TGTGCCAGCAGCTTGGAATTGTTTGCCGGGCGGCCCCAGCATTTT.

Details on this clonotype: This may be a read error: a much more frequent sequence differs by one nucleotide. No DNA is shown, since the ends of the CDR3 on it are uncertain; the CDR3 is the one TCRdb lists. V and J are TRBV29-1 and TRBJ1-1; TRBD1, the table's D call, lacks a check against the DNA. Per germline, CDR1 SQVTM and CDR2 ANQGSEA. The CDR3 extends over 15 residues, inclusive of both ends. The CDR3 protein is CSVWGGGILNTEASF.

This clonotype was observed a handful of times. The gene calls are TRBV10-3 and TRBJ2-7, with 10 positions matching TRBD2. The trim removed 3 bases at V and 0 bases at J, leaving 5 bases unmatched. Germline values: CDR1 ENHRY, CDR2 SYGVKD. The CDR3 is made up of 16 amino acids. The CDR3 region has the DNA TGTGCCATCAGTGACACTAGCGGGGACAGCTCCTACGAGCAGTACTTC. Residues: CAISDTSGDSSYEQYF.

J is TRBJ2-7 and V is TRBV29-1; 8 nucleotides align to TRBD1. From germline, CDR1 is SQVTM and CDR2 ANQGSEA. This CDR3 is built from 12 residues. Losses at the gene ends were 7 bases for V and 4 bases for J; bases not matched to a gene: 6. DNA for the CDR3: TGCAGCGCCTTACAGGGGGGATACGAGCAGTACTTC. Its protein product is CSALQGGYEQYF.

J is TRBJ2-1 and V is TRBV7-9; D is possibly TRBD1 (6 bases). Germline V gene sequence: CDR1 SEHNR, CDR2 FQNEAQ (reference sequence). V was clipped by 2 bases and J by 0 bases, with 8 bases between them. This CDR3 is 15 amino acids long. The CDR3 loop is CASSLPGASYNEQFF. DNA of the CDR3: TGTGCCAGCAGCTTACCAGGGGCCTCCTACAATGAGCAGTTCTTC.

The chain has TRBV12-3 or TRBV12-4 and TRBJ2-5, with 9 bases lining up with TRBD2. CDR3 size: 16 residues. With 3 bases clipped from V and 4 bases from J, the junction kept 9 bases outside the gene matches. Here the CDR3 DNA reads TGTGCCAGCAGTTTTTTCGCGGGGGGGGCCCCAGAGACCCAGTACTTC. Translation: CASSFFAGGAPETQYF.

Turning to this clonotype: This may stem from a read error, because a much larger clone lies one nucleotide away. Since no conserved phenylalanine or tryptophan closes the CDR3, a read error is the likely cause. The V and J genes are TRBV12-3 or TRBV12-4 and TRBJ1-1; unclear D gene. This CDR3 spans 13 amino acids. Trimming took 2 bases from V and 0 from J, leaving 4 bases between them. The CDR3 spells CASSLLVNTEAFI. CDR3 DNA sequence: TGTGCCAGCAGTTTATTGGTGAACACTGAAGCTTTCATT.

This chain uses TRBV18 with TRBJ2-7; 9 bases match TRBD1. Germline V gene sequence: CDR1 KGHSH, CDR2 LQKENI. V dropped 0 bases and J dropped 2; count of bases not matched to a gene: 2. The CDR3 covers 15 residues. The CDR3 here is CASSPPGQGPYEQYF. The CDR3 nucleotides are TGTGCCAGCTCACCACCGGGACAGGGCCCCTACGAGCAGTACTTC.

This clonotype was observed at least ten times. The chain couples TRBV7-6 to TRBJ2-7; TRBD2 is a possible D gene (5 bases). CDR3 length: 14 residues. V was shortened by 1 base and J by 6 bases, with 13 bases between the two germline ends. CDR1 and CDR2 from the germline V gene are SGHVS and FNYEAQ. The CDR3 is CASSLGLASGEQYF. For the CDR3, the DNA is TGTGCCAGCAGCTTAGGTTTGGCGAGCGGCGAGCAGTACTTC.

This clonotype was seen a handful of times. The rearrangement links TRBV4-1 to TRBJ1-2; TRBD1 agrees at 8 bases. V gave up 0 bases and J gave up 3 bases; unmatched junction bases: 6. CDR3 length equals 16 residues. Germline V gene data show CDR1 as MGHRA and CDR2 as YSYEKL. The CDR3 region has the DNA TGCGCCAGCAGCCAAGAGGTGACAGGGGACTACTATGGCTACACCTTC. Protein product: CASSQEVTGDYYGYTF.

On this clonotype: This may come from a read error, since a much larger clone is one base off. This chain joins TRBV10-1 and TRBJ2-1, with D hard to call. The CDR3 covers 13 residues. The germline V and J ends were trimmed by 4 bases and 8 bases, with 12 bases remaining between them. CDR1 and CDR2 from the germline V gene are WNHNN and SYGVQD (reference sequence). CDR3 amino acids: CASSGSPGHEQFF. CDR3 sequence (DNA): TGCGCCAGCAGTGGGTCCCCGGGCCATGAGCAGTTCTTC.

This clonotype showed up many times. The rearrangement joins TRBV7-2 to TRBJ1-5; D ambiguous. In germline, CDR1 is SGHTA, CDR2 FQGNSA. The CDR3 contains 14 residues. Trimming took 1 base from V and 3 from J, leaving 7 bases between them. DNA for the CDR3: TGTGCCAGCAGCTTAGATGACACCAATCAGCCCCAGCATTTT. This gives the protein CASSLDDTNQPQHF.